Each of the 17 T cell receptor beta chains below was sequenced from the same sample in a study of blood T cell repertoires in COVID-19. Sequencing used immunoSEQ multiplex PCR; TCRdb keeps in-frame clones, though not all of them. This sample has some 160,000 clones, with 60% to 85% found just once. Source material: peripheral blood. Receptor source: a man between 50 and 59 years old with active or convalescent COVID-19.

This chain connects TRBV5-1 to TRBJ2-1, with D possibly matching TRBD2 (6 bases). The germline V gene has CDR1 SGHRS and CDR2 YFSETQ. There are 16 residues in the CDR3. Deletions cut 1 base from V and 0 bases from J, with 11 bases between. The CDR3 spells CASSLRLASSYNEQFF. CDR3 coding DNA: TGCGCCAGCAGCTTGAGGCTAGCGAGCTCCTACAATGAGCAGTTCTTC.

This sequence joins TRBV6-5 and TRBJ1-5; D gene unclear. This CDR3 contains 15 residues. Trimming left V 5 bases short and J 7 bases short, with 18 bases between. From germline, CDR1 is MNHEY and CDR2 SVGAGI. CDR3 coding DNA: TGTGCCAGCAGTCAGAACCCACTCCAGGAACAGCCCCAGCATTTT. This translates into CASSQNPLQEQPQHF.

CDR3 residues: CATSDGAGAYNEQFF. The CDR3 DNA is TGTGCCACCAGTGATGGGGCGGGAGCCTACAATGAGCAGTTCTTC. This chain uses TRBV24-1 with TRBJ2-1; 7 nucleotides align to TRBD2. Per germline, CDR1 KGHDR and CDR2 SFDVKD. The CDR3 contains 15 residues. V gave up 3 bases and J gave up 2 bases; unmatched junction bases: 3.

This chain uses TRBV19 with TRBJ1-2; unclear D gene. Germline CDR1 is LNHDA and CDR2 is SQIVND (reference sequence). The CDR3 is made up of 12 amino acids. V gave up 7 bases and J gave up 6 bases, with 12 bases separating them. This CDR3 reads CASTQPGDGYTF. The CDR3 nucleotides read TGTGCCAGTACCCAGCCCGGGGATGGCTACACCTTC.

This chain's CDR3 is CASRSEPGQPQHF. CDR3 nucleotide sequence: TGTGCCAGCAGATCTGAGCCAGGTCAGCCCCAGCATTTT. The chain uses TRBV27 and TRBJ1-5; D remains unclear. Germline lookup yields CDR1 MNHEY and CDR2 SMNVEV (reference sequence). V shed 6 bases and J shed 6 bases, with 12 bases lying between them. The CDR3 is made up of 13 amino acids.

This chain links TRBV29-1 with TRBJ2-1; D is possibly TRBD2 (6 bases). Trimming shortened V by 6 bases and J by 2 bases, and 17 bases separated the two germline ends. This CDR3 contains 15 residues. The germline V gene has CDR1 SQVTM and CDR2 ANQGSEA. CDR3 DNA: TGCAGCGTGGCCCGTCGGGACTCACCCTACAATGAGCAGTTCTTC. This translates into CSVARRDSPYNEQFF.

The chain employs TRBV7-8 and TRBJ2-2; 11 positions match TRBD2. The CDR3 spans 16 residues. Trimming cost V 3 bases and J 1 base; bases outside gene matches: 1. CDR1 SGHVS and CDR2 FQNEAQ come from the germline V gene. The CDR3 nucleotides are TGTGCCAGCAGCTTCCTAGCGGGAGGGAACACCGGGGAGCTGTTTTTT. It yields the protein CASSFLAGGNTGELFF.

The rearrangement uses TRBV6-5 and TRBJ1-2; D is uncertain. Germline V gene data show CDR1 as MNHEY and CDR2 as SVGAGI. The V end was cut by 2 bases, the J end by 4 bases, with 8 bases between. The CDR3 consists of 13 residues. CDR3 sequence reads: CASSYGQFYGYTF. The CDR3 coding sequence is TGTGCCAGCAGTTACGGGCAGTTCTATGGCTACACCTTC.

This chain connects TRBV15 to TRBJ2-6; perhaps TRBD2 as D (5 bases). The CDR3 runs 20 residues. Trimming removed 0 bases at V and 4 bases at J, with 22 bases between. CDR1 is LNHNV, CDR2 YYDKDF, per germline (reference sequence). CDR3 protein: CATSRDLKVSRPGGANVLTF. CDR3 in DNA: TGTGCCACCAGCAGAGATCTGAAGGTGTCCCGACCGGGGGGGGCCAACGTCCTGACTTTC.

The chain employs TRBV9 and TRBJ1-2; maybe TRBD1 (5 bases). CDR1 and CDR2 (germline): SGDLS, YYNGEE. The CDR3 runs 17 residues. V was pared by 2 bases and J by 4 bases, with 21 bases between. The CDR3 loop reads CASSVRGKDTDIYGYTF. The CDR3 DNA reads TGTGCCAGCAGCGTCCGTGGGAAGGACACGGATATCTATGGCTACACCTTC. Combining the CDR3 with reference TRBV9 and TRBJ1-2 gives the whole variable domain DSGVTQTPKHLITATGQRVTLRCSPRSGDLSVYWYQQSLDQGLQFLIQYYNGEERAKGNILERFSAQQFPDLHSELNLSSLELGDSALYFCASSVRGKDTDIYGYTFGSGTRLTVV.

The chain employs TRBV15 and TRBJ2-5; tentative D call: TRBD2 (6 bases). Trimming took 5 bases from V and 1 from J, leaving 8 bases between them. Per germline, CDR1 LNHNV and CDR2 YYDKDF (reference sequence). The CDR3 consists of 13 residues. CDR3 in DNA: TGTGCCACCAGCCGGGACTTCCAAGAGACCCAGTACTTC. This encodes CATSRDFQETQYF. The whole variable domain, remainder taken from reference TRBV15 and TRBJ2-5, is DAMVIQNPRYQVTQFGKPVTLSCSQTLNHNVMYWYQQKSSQAPKLLFHYYDKDFNNEADTPDNFQSRRPNTSFCFLDIRSPGLGDTAMYLCATSRDFQETQYFGPGTRLLVL.

V is TRBV6-6 and J is TRBJ2-2; 9 bases map to TRBD2. CDR1 is MNHNY, CDR2 SVGAGI, per germline (reference sequence). V was clipped by 2 bases and J by 6 bases; unmatched bases: 7. CDR3 length: 16 residues. Here the CDR3 reads CASSYLGLAGSGELFF. CDR3 DNA sequence: TGTGCCAGCAGTTACCTAGGGCTAGCGGGATCCGGGGAGCTGTTTTTT.

The chain recombines TRBV5-5 with TRBJ1-3; 8 positions match TRBD1. The CDR3 loop spans 14 amino acids. Unmatched junction bases numbered 2, after V lost 4 bases and J lost 2 bases. CDR1 is SGHKS, CDR2 YYEKEE, per germline (reference sequence). The CDR3 region has the DNA TGTGCCAGCAGCGCGACAGGGGCTGGAAACACCATATATTTT. Protein sequence: CASSATGAGNTIYF.

This chain joins TRBV29-1 and TRBJ1-2, with D possibly matching TRBD1 (5 bases). There are 12 residues in the CDR3. Germline V gives CDR1 SQVTM, CDR2 ANQGSEA. CDR3 sequence (DNA): TGCACCATAAGTGGGGGGAACTATGGCTACACCTTC. This gives the protein CTISGGNYGYTF. The complete variable domain, with remaining parts taken from reference TRBV29-1 and TRBJ1-2, reads SAVISQKPSRDICQRGTSLTIQCQVDSQVTMMFWYRQQPGQSLTLIATANQGSEATYESGFVIDKFPISRPNLTFSTLTVSNMSPEDSSIYLCTISGGNYGYTFGSGTRLTVV.

CDR3 loop: CASTPGVVTEAFF. In nucleotides, the CDR3 is TGTGCCAGCACTCCGGGGGTTGTCACTGAAGCTTTCTTT. The chain combines TRBV2 with TRBJ1-1; perhaps TRBD1 as D (5 bases). V lost 7 bases and J lost 4, with 13 bases in between. Germline CDR1 SNHLY, CDR2 FYNNEI. The CDR3 length is 13 residues.

This sequence joins TRBV27 and TRBJ2-7; tentative D call: TRBD1 (5 bases). CDR1 and CDR2 (germline): MNHEY, SMNVEV (reference sequence). V was shortened by 0 bases and J by 3 bases, with 15 bases between the two germline ends. This CDR3 comprises 16 residues. The CDR3 sequence: CASSLSRVHFGYEQYF. CDR3 DNA sequence: TGTGCCAGCAGTTTATCCAGGGTGCACTTTGGCTACGAGCAGTACTTC.

This clone was observed a handful of times. The chain recombines TRBV11-2 with TRBJ1-2; TRBD1 might be the D (5 bases). Germline values: CDR1 SGHAT, CDR2 FQNNGV. Trimming left V 4 bases short and J 8 bases short, with 17 bases between. The length of the CDR3 is 14 residues. CDR3 residues: CASSYPGLSYGYTF. The CDR3 nucleotides are TGTGCCAGCAGCTACCCGGGACTCTCATACGGCTACACCTTC. Full variable domain (remainder filled in from reference TRBV11-2 and TRBJ1-2): EAGVAQSPRYKIIEKRQSVAFWCNPISGHATLYWYQQILGQGPKLLIQFQNNGVVDDSQLPKDRFSAERLKGVDSTLKIQPAKLEDSAVYLCASSYPGLSYGYTFGSGTRLTVV.